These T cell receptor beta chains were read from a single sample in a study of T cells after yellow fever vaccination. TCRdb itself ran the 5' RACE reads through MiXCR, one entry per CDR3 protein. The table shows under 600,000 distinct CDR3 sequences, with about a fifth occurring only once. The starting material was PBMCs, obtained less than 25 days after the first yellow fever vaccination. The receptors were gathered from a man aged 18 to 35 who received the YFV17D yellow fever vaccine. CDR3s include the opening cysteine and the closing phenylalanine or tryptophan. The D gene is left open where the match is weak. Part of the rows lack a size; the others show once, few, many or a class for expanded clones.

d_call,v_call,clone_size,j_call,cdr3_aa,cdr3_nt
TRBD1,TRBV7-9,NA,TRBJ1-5,CASSRGQDQAQHF,TGTGCCAGCAGCCGCGGACAGGATCAAGCCCAGCATTTT
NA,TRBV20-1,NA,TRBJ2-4,CSARDPLAVAKNIQYF,TGCAGTGCTAGAGATCCACTGGCAGTAGCCAAAAACATTCAGTACTTC
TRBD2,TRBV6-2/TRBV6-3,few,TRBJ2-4,CASASGGAAAKNIQYF,TGTGCCAGCGCTAGCGGGGGGGCCGCGGCCAAAAACATTCAGTACTTC
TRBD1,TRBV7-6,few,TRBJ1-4,CASSWRTGDEKLFF,TGTGCCAGCAGCTGGCGGACAGGGGATGAAAAACTGTTTTTT
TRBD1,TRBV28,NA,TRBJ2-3,CASSHRPGTGKDTDTQYF,TGTGCCAGCAGTCATAGACCTGGGACAGGGAAGGACACAGATACGCAGTATTTT
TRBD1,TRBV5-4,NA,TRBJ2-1,CASSPTGTAHDNEQFF,TGTGCCAGCAGTCCCACCGGGACAGCCCACGACAATGAGCAGTTCTTC
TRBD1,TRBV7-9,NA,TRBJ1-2,CASSQGARRASGYTF,TGTGCCAGCAGCCAGGGGGCCAGGCGGGCGTCTGGCTACACCTTC
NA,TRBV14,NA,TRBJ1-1,CASSQSHGGYTEAFF,TGTGCCAGCAGCCAAAGCCACGGGGGGTACACTGAAGCTTTCTTT
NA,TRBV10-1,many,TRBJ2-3,CASSGASTDTQYF,TGCGCCAGCAGTGGGGCGAGCACAGATACGCAGTATTTT
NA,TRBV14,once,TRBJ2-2,CASSSVWTGELFF,TGTGCCAGCAGCTCTGTTTGGACCGGGGAGCTGTTTTTT
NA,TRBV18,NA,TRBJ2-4,CASSPKDSLAKNIQYF,TGTGCCAGCTCACCAAAGGATTCCCTAGCCAAAAACATTCAGTACTTC
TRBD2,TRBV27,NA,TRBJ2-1,CAGSPGLGGNEQFF,TGTGCCGGCTCCCCGGGACTAGGGGGCAATGAGCAGTTCTTC
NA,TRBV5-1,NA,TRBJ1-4,CASSLDGGTTNEKLFF,TGCGCCAGCAGCTTGGACGGCGGAACAACTAATGAAAAACTGTTTTTT
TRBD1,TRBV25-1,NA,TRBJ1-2,CASSGQGYYGYTF,TGTGCCAGCAGTGGACAGGGCTACTATGGCTACACCTTC
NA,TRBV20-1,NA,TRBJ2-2,CSARRPGNTGELFF,TGCAGTGCTAGACGACCGGGAAACACCGGGGAGCTGTTTTTT